A single sample gave rise to the 27 T cell receptor beta chains below, sequenced in a study of blood T cell repertoires in COVID-19. Data came from immunoSEQ multiplex PCR; TCRdb stores just in-frame clones and leaves some out. The sample holds over 250,000 clones, around nine tenths seen once. Material: PBMCs or T cells enriched from blood (not recorded which). The receptors stem from a man aged 35-49 years who had recovered from COVID-19.

The chain uses TRBV10-3 and TRBJ2-2, with 8 nucleotides matching TRBD1. The CDR3 has 16 residues. V trimming: 3 bases; J trimming: 4 bases; junction bases outside the gene matches: 7. In germline, CDR1 is ENHRY, CDR2 SYGVKD. CDR3 nucleotides: TGTGCCATCAGTGATTTGGACAGGGTCAGCACCGGGGAGCTGTTTTTT. Translating it yields CAISDLDRVSTGELFF.

J is TRBJ1-5 and V is TRBV28, with D perhaps TRBD1 (6 bases). The CDR3 has 14 amino acids. Trimming stripped 6 bases from V and 3 bases from J, with 12 bases between. Germline V CDR1 and CDR2: MDHEN, SYDVKM. Written as DNA, the CDR3 is TGTGCCAGCAGCCACCGACAGGCCAATCAGCCCCAGCATTTT. Translated, it gives CASSHRQANQPQHF.

The rearrangement uses TRBV7-3 and TRBJ2-1, with TRBD2 identical over 10 bases. This CDR3 spans 14 amino acids. CDR1 SGHTA and CDR2 FQGTGA come from the germline V gene. V was clipped by 2 bases and J by 7 bases; unmatched bases: 2. The chain's CDR3 is CASSLQGLANEQFF. The CDR3 region has the DNA TGTGCCAGCAGCTTACAGGGACTAGCGAATGAGCAGTTCTTC.

This chain connects TRBV6-2 or TRBV6-3 to TRBJ2-4, with D uncertain. This CDR3 is built from 15 residues. The V end was cut by 1 base, the J end by 0 bases, with 7 bases between. Germline V gene sequence: CDR1 MNHEY, CDR2 SVGEGT. The CDR3 loop reads CASSYYGVAKNIQYF. Written as DNA, the CDR3 is TGTGCCAGCAGTTACTATGGAGTAGCCAAAAACATTCAGTACTTC.

The CDR3 is CASSVTGTDNSPLHF. The CDR3, as DNA: TGTGCCAGCAGCGTAACCGGGACAGATAATTCACCCCTCCACTTT. This rearrangement joins TRBV9 to TRBJ1-6; the match to TRBD1 covers 7 bases. The germline V gene encodes CDR1 SGDLS and CDR2 YYNGEE. J lost 5 bases, V lost 1 base, and 3 bases had no gene match. The CDR3 is made up of 15 amino acids.

CDR3 loop: CASSFDRDEQYF. The CDR3, as DNA: TGTGCCAGCAGCTTCGACAGGGACGAGCAGTACTTC. The chain links TRBV7-8 to TRBJ2-7; TRBD1 matches 7 bases. The CDR3 consists of 12 residues. The germline CDR1 and CDR2 sequences are SGHVS and FQNEAQ. With V trimmed by 3 bases and J by 5 bases, 1 base remained unmatched.

V is TRBV11-2 and J is TRBJ2-2; 12 nucleotides align to TRBD2. CDR1 is SGHAT, CDR2 FQNNGV, per germline. Trimming cost V 5 bases and J 5 bases; bases outside gene matches: 12. There are 18 residues in the CDR3. DNA for the CDR3: TGTGCCAGCAGCCTAATGGCTAGCGGGAGGGCCAGGACCGGGGAGCTGTTTTTT. This translates into CASSLMASGRARTGELFF.

The chain is built from TRBV5-1 and TRBJ1-5, with D hard to call. In germline, CDR1 is SGHRS, CDR2 YFSETQ. This CDR3 has 13 amino acids. Trimming took off 0 bases at V and 6 bases at J, with 7 bases between the two ends. The CDR3: CASSLETGQPQHF. The CDR3 DNA reads TGCGCCAGCAGCTTGGAAACTGGTCAGCCCCAGCATTTT.

This chain links TRBV9 with TRBJ2-2; TRBD2 matches 13 bases. CDR1 and CDR2 from the germline V gene are SGDLS and YYNGEE. Trimming cost V 1 base and J 4 bases; bases outside gene matches: 22. The CDR3 is made up of 23 amino acids. The CDR3 region is CASSVTTPVLTSGGPRLTGELFF. DNA for the CDR3: TGTGCCAGCAGCGTAACCACCCCCGTACTGACTAGCGGGGGGCCCCGACTCACCGGGGAGCTGTTTTTT.

CDR3 DNA sequence: TGTGCCAGCAGTAGGGACACGAAGACCCAGTACTTC. Protein product: CASSRDTKTQYF. The chain recombines TRBV6-5 with TRBJ2-5; TRBD1 might be the D (6 bases). The CDR3 extends over 12 amino acids. V lost 5 bases and J 6 bases, leaving 10 bases between the germline ends. Germline values: CDR1 MNHEY, CDR2 SVGAGI.

The rearrangement links TRBV15 to TRBJ2-7; TRBD1 aligns across 9 bases. Germline V gives CDR1 LNHNV, CDR2 YYDKDF (reference sequence). V shed 9 bases, J shed 2 bases, and the junction held 11 bases outside the gene matches. This CDR3 is 15 amino acids long. CDR3 residues: CATNGGTGGAYEQYF. The CDR3 DNA sequence: TGTGCCACTAATGGGGGCACAGGGGGCGCCTACGAGCAGTACTTC. Full variable domain (rest looked up from reference TRBV15 and TRBJ2-7): DAMVIQNPRYQVTQFGKPVTLSCSQTLNHNVMYWYQQKSSQAPKLLFHYYDKDFNNEADTPDNFQSRRPNTSFCFLDIRSPGLGDTAMYLCATNGGTGGAYEQYFGPGTRLTVT.

The V gene is TRBV9, the J gene TRBJ1-2; tentatively, D is TRBD1 (6 bases). The V end lost 6 bases, the J end lost 0 bases, and 18 bases lay between the germline ends. CDR1 is SGDLS, CDR2 YYNGEE, per germline. The CDR3 covers 16 residues. The CDR3 nucleotides read TGTGCCAGCACCGGTGGAGGACAGCAAGCTAACTATGGCTACACCTTC. Protein sequence: CASTGGGQQANYGYTF.

The V and J genes are TRBV9 and TRBJ2-7; D may be TRBD2 (5 bases). Trimming removed 4 bases from V and 2 bases from J, with 13 bases in between. Per the germline V gene, CDR1 is SGDLS and CDR2 is YYNGEE. The CDR3 sequence is 14 residues long. CDR3 DNA sequence: TGTGCCAGCAGCCCCTCGGGGATGACCTACGAGCAGTACTTC. Its translation: CASSPSGMTYEQYF.

V gene TRBV6-2 or TRBV6-3 combines with J gene TRBJ2-7, with D possibly TRBD2 on 6 matching bases. Between the trimmed V and J ends, which lost 3 bases and 3 bases, there was a span of 12 bases. This CDR3 region has 14 residues. In germline, CDR1 is MNHEY, CDR2 SVGEGT. The CDR3: CASSYGASVYEQYF. CDR3 nucleotide sequence: TGTGCCAGCAGTTATGGGGCTAGCGTCTACGAGCAGTACTTC.

This chain links TRBV14 with TRBJ2-1; 9 bases match TRBD2. V lost 0 bases and J lost 15; bases outside the gene matches: 12. Germline lookup yields CDR1 SGHDN and CDR2 FVKESK. The CDR3 covers 15 residues. The CDR3 nucleotides read TGTGCCAGCAGCCAAGAGCATGGAGCGGGGGGACTCATGTTCTTC. Translation: CASSQEHGAGGLMFF.

The chain recombines TRBV12-3 or TRBV12-4 with TRBJ1-2; D uncertain. Trimming left V 6 bases short and J 2 bases short, with 7 bases between. This CDR3 comprises 12 residues. The CDR3 protein is CASSNWNYGYTF. DNA for the CDR3: TGTGCCAGCAGCAACTGGAACTATGGCTACACCTTC.

The chain links TRBV30 to TRBJ1-4; D call uncertain. Per germline, CDR1 GTSNPN and CDR2 SVGIG (reference sequence). The CDR3 runs 13 residues. The V and J ends lost 2 bases and 8 bases respectively, with 12 bases between them. In DNA, the CDR3 is TGTGCCTGGAGTTTGGGAGATGGCGAAAAACTGTTTTTT. It translates to CAWSLGDGEKLFF.

This sequence joins TRBV19 and TRBJ1-5; D gene uncertain. The V gene's germline CDR1 is LNHDA and CDR2 SQIVND (reference sequence). With 7 bases removed from V and 3 bases from J, the gap between germline ends came to 13 bases. This CDR3 comprises 14 residues. CDR3 nucleotide sequence: TGTGCCAGTACTAAGGAGCTAATCAATCAGCCCCAGCATTTT. This gives the protein CASTKELINQPQHF.

The V and J genes are TRBV12-3 or TRBV12-4 and TRBJ2-7, with TRBD1 matching 7 bases. Unmatched junction bases numbered 2, after V lost 3 bases and J lost 6 bases. The CDR3 is made up of 12 amino acids. CDR3 nucleotides: TGTGCCAGCAGTTTCTACAGGGGCGAGCAGTACTTC. It is translated as CASSFYRGEQYF.

V is TRBV5-1 and J is TRBJ2-3; 11 bases map to TRBD2. Germline V gene sequence: CDR1 SGHRS, CDR2 YFSETQ. J lost 6 bases, V lost 4 bases, and 13 bases had no gene match. The CDR3 runs to 17 residues. The CDR3 DNA sequence: TGCGCCAGCAGCCAAATAGCGGGGGGGCATCTGTTCGATACGCAGTATTTT. Translating it yields CASSQIAGGHLFDTQYF.

This clone was observed once. The J gene is TRBJ1-1, the V gene TRBV7-9, with 8 bases fitting TRBD1. The CDR3 loop spans 14 amino acids. The V segment lost 5 bases and the J segment 4 bases; nucleotides outside the gene matches: 6. Germline assignment: CDR1 SEHNR and CDR2 FQNEAQ (reference sequence). CDR3 in amino acids: CASSRQGASTEAFF. CDR3 in DNA: TGTGCCAGCAGCCGTCAGGGGGCGAGCACTGAAGCTTTCTTT.

The rearrangement joins TRBV9 to TRBJ2-3; 12 bases map to TRBD2. J gave up 2 bases and V 4 bases, and 5 bases lay outside the gene matches. The CDR3 covers 16 residues. CDR1 is SGDLS, CDR2 YYNGEE, per germline. Written as DNA, the CDR3 is TGTGCCAGCAGCCCACTAGCGGGGGGTCACACAGATACGCAGTATTTT. Protein product: CASSPLAGGHTDTQYF.

The V gene is TRBV7-7, the J gene TRBJ2-1; D perhaps matches TRBD1 (5 bases). V lost 0 bases and J lost 9, with 18 bases in between. The germline V gene has CDR1 SSHAT and CDR2 FNYEAQ (reference sequence). This CDR3 is 16 amino acids long. The CDR3 DNA reads TGTGCCAGCAGCTTAGCGCTAATGTCAGGGCTCGGTGAGCAGTTCTTC. It encodes CASSLALMSGLGEQFF.

The gene calls are TRBV28 and TRBJ2-1; D is possibly TRBD2 (5 bases). CDR3 length equals 17 residues. Trimming stripped 2 bases from V and 6 bases from J, with 20 bases between. Per the germline V gene, CDR1 is MDHEN and CDR2 is SYDVKM. CDR3 sequence: CASSLENTRSAGNEQFF. The CDR3 DNA reads TGTGCCAGCAGTTTAGAAAATACTAGAAGCGCGGGCAATGAGCAGTTCTTC.

The V call is TRBV9, the J call TRBJ2-2, with D unclear. Per the germline V gene, CDR1 is SGDLS and CDR2 is YYNGEE. This CDR3 is built from 14 residues. V dropped 4 bases and J dropped 1 base, with 8 bases sitting between them. The CDR3 nucleotides read TGTGCCAGCAGCTCACAAATGAACACCGGGGAGCTGTTTTTT. Its protein product is CASSSQMNTGELFF.

The count of this clone is one. This rearrangement joins TRBV7-6 to TRBJ1-5; D may be TRBD1 (5 bases). This CDR3 comprises 16 residues. CDR1 is SGHVS, CDR2 FNYEAQ, per germline. Trimming took 1 base from V and 2 from J, leaving 12 bases between them. In DNA, the CDR3 is TGTGCCAGCAGCTTAGTGGCAGGGCAGGGCAATCAGCCCCAGCATTTT. Amino acid sequence: CASSLVAGQGNQPQHF.

The genes are TRBV3-1 (or the pseudogene TRBV3-2) and TRBJ1-2, with 8 bases matching TRBD1. This CDR3 region has 13 residues. In germline, CDR1 is LGHDT, CDR2 YNNKEL (reference sequence). J gave up 8 bases and V 1 base, and 3 bases lay outside the gene matches. The CDR3 DNA is TGTGCCAGCAGCCAAGGACAGGGGTTCGGCTACACCTTC. This encodes CASSQGQGFGYTF.